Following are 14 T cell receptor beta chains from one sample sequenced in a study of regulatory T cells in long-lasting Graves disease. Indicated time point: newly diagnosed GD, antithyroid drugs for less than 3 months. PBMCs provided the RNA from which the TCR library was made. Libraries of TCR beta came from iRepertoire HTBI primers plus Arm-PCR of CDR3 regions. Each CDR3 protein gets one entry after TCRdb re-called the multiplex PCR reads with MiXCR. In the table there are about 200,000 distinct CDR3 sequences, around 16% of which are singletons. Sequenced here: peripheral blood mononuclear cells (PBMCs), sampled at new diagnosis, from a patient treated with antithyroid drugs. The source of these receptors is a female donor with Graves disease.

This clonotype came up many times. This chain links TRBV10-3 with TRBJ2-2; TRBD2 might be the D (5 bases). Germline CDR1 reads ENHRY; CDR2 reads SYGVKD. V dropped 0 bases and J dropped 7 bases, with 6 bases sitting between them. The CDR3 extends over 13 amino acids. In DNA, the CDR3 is TGTGCCATCAGTGAGTCGGGAGACGGGGAGCTGTTTTTT. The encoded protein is CAISESGDGELFF.

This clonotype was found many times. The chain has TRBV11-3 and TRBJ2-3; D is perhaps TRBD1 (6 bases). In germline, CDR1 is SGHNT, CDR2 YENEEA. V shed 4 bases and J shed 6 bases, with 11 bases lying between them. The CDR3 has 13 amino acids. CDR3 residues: CASSSRTADTQYF. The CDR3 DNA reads TGTGCCAGCAGCTCGCGGACAGCCGATACGCAGTATTTT.

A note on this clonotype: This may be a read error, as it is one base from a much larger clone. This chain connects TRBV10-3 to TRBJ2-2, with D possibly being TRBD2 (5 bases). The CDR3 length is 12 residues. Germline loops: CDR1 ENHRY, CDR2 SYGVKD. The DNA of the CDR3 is TGTGCCATCAGTGGGGGAACCGGGGAGCCGTTTTTT. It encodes CAISGGTGEPFF.

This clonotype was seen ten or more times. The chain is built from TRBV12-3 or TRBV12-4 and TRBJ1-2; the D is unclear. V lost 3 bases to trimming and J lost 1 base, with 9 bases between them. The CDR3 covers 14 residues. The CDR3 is CASSLGQSNYGYTF. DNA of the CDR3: TGTGCCAGCAGTTTGGGCCAGAGTAACTATGGCTACACCTTC.

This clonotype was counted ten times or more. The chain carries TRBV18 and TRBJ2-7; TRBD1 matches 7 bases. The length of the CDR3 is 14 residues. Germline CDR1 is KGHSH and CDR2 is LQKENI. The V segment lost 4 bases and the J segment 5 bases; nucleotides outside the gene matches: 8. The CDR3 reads CASSLTTGTHEQYF. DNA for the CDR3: TGTGCCAGCTCACTAACGACAGGGACCCACGAGCAGTACTTC.

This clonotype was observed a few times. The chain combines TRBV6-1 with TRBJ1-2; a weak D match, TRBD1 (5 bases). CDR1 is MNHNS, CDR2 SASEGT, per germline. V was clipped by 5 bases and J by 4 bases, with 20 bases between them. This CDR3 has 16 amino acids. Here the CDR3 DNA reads TGTGCCAGCAGTCTCACTCGGACAAGCCTATTCTATGGCTACACCTTC. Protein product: CASSLTRTSLFYGYTF.

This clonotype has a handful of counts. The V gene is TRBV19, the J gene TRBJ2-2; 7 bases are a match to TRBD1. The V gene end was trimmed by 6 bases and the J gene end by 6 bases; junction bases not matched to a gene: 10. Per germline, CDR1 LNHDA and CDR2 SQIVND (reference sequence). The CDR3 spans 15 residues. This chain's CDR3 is CASRTEITGAGELFF. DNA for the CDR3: TGTGCCAGTAGGACAGAAATAACAGGGGCCGGGGAGCTGTTTTTT.

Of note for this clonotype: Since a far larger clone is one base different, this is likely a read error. The CDR3 loop reads CSARNPGLEWNEQYF. The CDR3, as DNA: TGCAGTGCGAGGAACCCGGGACTAGAATGGAATGAGCAGTACTTC. The V and J genes are TRBV20-1 and TRBJ2-7; 8 nucleotides match TRBD2. Germline CDR1 is DFQATT and CDR2 is SNEGSKA (reference sequence). With 6 bases clipped from V and 7 bases from J, the junction kept 17 bases outside the gene matches. This CDR3 contains 15 residues.

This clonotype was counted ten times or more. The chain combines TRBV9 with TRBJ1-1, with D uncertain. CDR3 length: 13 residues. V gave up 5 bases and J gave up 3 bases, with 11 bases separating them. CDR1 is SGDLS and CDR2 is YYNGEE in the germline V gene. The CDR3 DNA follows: TGTGCCAGCAGTGAGAGGTTGGACACTGAAGCTTTCTTT. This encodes CASSERLDTEAFF.

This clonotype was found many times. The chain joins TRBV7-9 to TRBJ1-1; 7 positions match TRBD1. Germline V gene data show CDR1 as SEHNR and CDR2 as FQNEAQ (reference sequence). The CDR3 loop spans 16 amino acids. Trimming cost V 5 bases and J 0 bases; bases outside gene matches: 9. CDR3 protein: CASSPQGQMMNTEAFF. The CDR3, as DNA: TGTGCCAGCAGCCCGCAGGGACAGATGATGAACACTGAAGCTTTCTTT.

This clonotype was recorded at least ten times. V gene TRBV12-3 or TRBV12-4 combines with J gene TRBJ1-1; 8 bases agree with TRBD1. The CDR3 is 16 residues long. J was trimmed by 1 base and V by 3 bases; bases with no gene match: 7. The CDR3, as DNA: TGTGCCAGCAGTTTTCACCCAGGGGGCCGGAACACTGAAGCTTTCTTT. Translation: CASSFHPGGRNTEAFF.

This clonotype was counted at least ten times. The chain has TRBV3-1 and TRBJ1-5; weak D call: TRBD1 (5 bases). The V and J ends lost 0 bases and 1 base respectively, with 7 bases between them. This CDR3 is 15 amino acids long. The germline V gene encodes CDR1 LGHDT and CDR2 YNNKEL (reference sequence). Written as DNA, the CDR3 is TGTGCCAGCAGCCAAGATTGGGGGAGCAATCAGCCCCAGCATTTT. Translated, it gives CASSQDWGSNQPQHF. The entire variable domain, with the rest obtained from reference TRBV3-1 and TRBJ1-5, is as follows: DTAVSQTPKYLVTQMGNDKSIKCEQNLGHDTMYWYKQDSKKFLKIMFSYNNKELIINETVPNRFSPKSPDKAHLNLHINSLELGDSAVYFCASSQDWGSNQPQHFGDGTRLSIL.

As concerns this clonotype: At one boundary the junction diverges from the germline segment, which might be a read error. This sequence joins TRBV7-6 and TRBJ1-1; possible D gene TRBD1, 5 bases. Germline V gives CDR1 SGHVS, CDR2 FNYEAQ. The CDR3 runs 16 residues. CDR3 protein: CANSWNVGPVNTEAFF. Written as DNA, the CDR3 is TGTGCCAACAGCTGGAACGTGGGGCCGGTGAACACTGAAGCTTTCTTT.

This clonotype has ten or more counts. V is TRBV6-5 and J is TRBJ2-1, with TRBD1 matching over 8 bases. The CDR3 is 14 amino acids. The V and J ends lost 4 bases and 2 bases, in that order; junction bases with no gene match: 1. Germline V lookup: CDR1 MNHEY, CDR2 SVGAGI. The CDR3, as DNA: TGTGCCAGCAGTTCGGACAGGGCCTACAATGAGCAGTTCTTC. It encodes CASSSDRAYNEQFF.